There are many counts of the clone carrying this T cell receptor (beta chain). Its antigen is still unknown. Pregnant or lactating patients were excluded, as were those with uncontrolled infection or other autoimmune disease. The diagnostic basis comprised clinical symptoms, serum thyroxine and TRAb, thyroid ultrasound and orbital computed tomography. Fresh peripheral blood, approximately 10 ml, yielded the PBMCs. TCR beta CDR3 region amplification was performed from RNA transcripts. HTBI primers were the set used in a first-round RT-PCR of the TCR CDR3. TCRdb re-derived calls from the multiplex PCR reads in MiXCR, one entry per CDR3 protein. This table has 400,000 or so distinct CDR3 sequences, 11% to 15% appearing once. The sample is drawn from a study of T cells in Graves' hyperthyroidism and ophthalmopathy. Study-wide points: The blood repertoire included most of the expanded thyroid clonotypes above 0.001.

This CDR3 spans 14 amino acids. The V gene lost 5 bases and the J gene lost 1 base, with 9 bases spanning the gap. V usage is TRBV12-3 or TRBV12-4 and J usage is TRBJ1-5, with D unresolved. The TCR comes from a man in his fifties or sixties with Graves' ophthalmopathy. Source material: blood. The CDR3 nucleotides are TGTGCCAGCAGTACCCCCTGGAGCAATCAGCCCCAGCATTTT. Its translation is CASSTPWSNQPQHF.